These 18 T cell receptor beta chains came from one sample sequenced in a study of cytomegalovirus exposure and HLA in healthy donors. PCR involved 60 Vbeta and 13 Jbeta primers. Only in-frame clones appear in the TCRdb table, and some are missing; sequencing was by immunoSEQ multiplex PCR. The sample holds 100,000 to 150,000 clones, around 80% seen once. The sequencing sample was made of PBMCs. Every receptor here comes from a female donor in good health and CMV-seronegative.

In nucleotides, the CDR3 is TGTGCCAGCAGCTTAACTCAGGGGTCCACTGAAGCTTTCTTT. The encoded protein is CASSLTQGSTEAFF. J is TRBJ1-1 and V is TRBV7-3; tentatively, D is TRBD1 (6 bases). In germline, CDR1 is SGHTA, CDR2 FQGTGA. Trimming shortened V by 0 bases and J by 4 bases, and 9 bases separated the two germline ends. This CDR3 is built from 14 residues.

Points on this clone: Other DNA sequences from this sample encode an identical CDR3 as well. The rearrangement links TRBV5-1 to TRBJ2-7; 10 bases are a match to TRBD2. Per the germline V gene, CDR1 is SGHRS and CDR2 is YFSETQ. V shed 2 bases and J 2 bases; nucleotides not matched to a gene: 1. This CDR3 region has 14 residues. The CDR3 bases are TGCGCCAGCAGCTTAGCGGGGGGGCCCTACGAGCAGTACTTC. This translates into CASSLAGGPYEQYF.

In the case of this clone: Other DNA sequences within the sample encode an identical CDR3. J is TRBJ1-1 and V is TRBV7-3; TRBD1 matches 8 bases. The CDR3 runs to 14 residues. J gave up 2 bases and V 5 bases, and 4 bases lay outside the gene matches. The germline CDR1 and CDR2 sequences are SGHTA and FQGTGA. The CDR3 here is CASSPDRGNTEAFF. The CDR3 DNA reads TGTGCCAGCAGCCCTGACAGGGGAAACACTGAAGCTTTCTTT.

The chain combines TRBV5-1 with TRBJ1-1; 10 nucleotides line up with TRBD1. The V and J ends lost 3 bases and 4 bases, in that order; junction bases with no gene match: 3. The CDR3 sequence is 14 residues long. Germline CDR1 SGHRS, CDR2 YFSETQ. This chain's CDR3 is CASSSGQGVTEAFF. CDR3 coding DNA: TGCGCCAGCAGCTCCGGACAGGGGGTCACTGAAGCTTTCTTT.

V gene TRBV19 combines with J gene TRBJ2-3; 11 bases agree with TRBD2. The germline CDR1 and CDR2 sequences are LNHDA and SQIVND (reference sequence). Losses at the gene ends were 5 bases for V and 4 bases for J; bases not matched to a gene: 5. The CDR3 is made up of 15 amino acids. The CDR3 loop is CASSSTSGRPDTQYF. Written as DNA, the CDR3 is TGTGCCAGTAGTTCTACTAGCGGGAGACCAGATACGCAGTATTTT.

Points on this clone: A read error may produce the germline difference seen at one junction end. Other DNA sequences in the sample encode the same CDR3. V usage is TRBV5-8 and J usage is TRBJ2-3; TRBD1 matches at 8 bases. The CDR3 has 16 residues. Germline values: CDR1 SGHTS, CDR2 YDEGEE. The CDR3 nucleotides read TGCGCCAGCAGCCGAGGACAGGGTCCCATCACAGATACGCAGTATTTT. This translates into CASSRGQGPITDTQYF.

V gene TRBV28 combines with J gene TRBJ2-1, with 13 bases lining up with TRBD2. Germline-derived CDR1 and CDR2 are MDHEN and SYDVKM. The length of the CDR3 is 21 residues. V was clipped by 2 bases and J by 0 bases; unmatched bases: 13. In DNA, the CDR3 is TGTGCCAGCAGTTTACCTCTCGGACTAGCGGGAGAAGGCAGCTCCTACAATGAGCAGTTCTTC. Protein product: CASSLPLGLAGEGSSYNEQFF.

This chain links TRBV11-3 with TRBJ1-1, with D unresolved. The V end was cut by 5 bases, the J end by 9 bases, with 16 bases between. In germline, CDR1 is SGHNT, CDR2 YENEEA. The CDR3 runs to 13 residues. This CDR3 is CASSKSGSHQAFF. DNA of the CDR3: TGTGCCAGCAGCAAATCCGGTTCGCATCAAGCTTTCTTT. The full variable domain, rest sourced from reference TRBV11-3 and TRBJ1-1, is EAGVVQSPRYKIIEKKQPVAFWCNPISGHNTLYWYLQNLGQGPELLIRYENEEAVDDSQLPKDRFSAERLKGVDSTLKIQPAELGDSAVYLCASSKSGSHQAFFGQGTRLTVV.

This chain uses TRBV27 with TRBJ1-5; 11 nucleotides agree with TRBD1. CDR1 and CDR2 from the germline V gene are MNHEY and SMNVEV (reference sequence). This CDR3 is built from 14 residues. J gave up 7 bases and V 5 bases, and 4 bases lay outside the gene matches. This CDR3 is CASSPGQGGQPQHF. CDR3 nucleotides: TGTGCCAGCAGTCCGGGACAGGGGGGCCAGCCCCAGCATTTT.

The chain has TRBV10-2 and TRBJ2-2, with D possibly being TRBD2 (6 bases). The germline V gene has CDR1 WSHSY and CDR2 SAAADI. Trimming cost V 9 bases and J 3 bases, with 14 bases left between them. CDR3 length: 14 amino acids. CDR3 in amino acids: CASRMGGYTGELFF. The CDR3 bases are TGCGCCAGTCGAATGGGGGGATACACCGGGGAGCTGTTTTTT.

The genes are TRBV9 and TRBJ2-4; tentatively, D is TRBD1 (5 bases). Trimming took off 1 base at V and 2 bases at J, with 10 bases between the two ends. The CDR3 loop spans 15 amino acids. CDR1 is SGDLS, CDR2 YYNGEE, per germline. The CDR3 sequence is CASSVSGFSKNIQYF. DNA for the CDR3: TGTGCCAGCAGCGTATCAGGGTTCTCCAAAAACATTCAGTACTTC. Variable domain in full (rest from reference TRBV9 and TRBJ2-4): DSGVTQTPKHLITATGQRVTLRCSPRSGDLSVYWYQQSLDQGLQFLIQYYNGEERAKGNILERFSAQQFPDLHSELNLSSLELGDSALYFCASSVSGFSKNIQYFGAGTRLSVL.

The sample holds a few counts of this clone. This chain joins TRBV30 and TRBJ2-5, with D perhaps matching TRBD2 (6 bases). The CDR3 sequence is 13 residues long. The germline V and J ends were trimmed by 0 bases and 5 bases, with 10 bases remaining between them. Germline loops: CDR1 GTSNPN, CDR2 SVGIG (reference sequence). The CDR3: CAWSVWGGETQYF. The CDR3 DNA is TGTGCCTGGAGTGTATGGGGAGGCGAGACCCAGTACTTC.

This rearrangement joins TRBV5-1 to TRBJ2-7; 11 bases are a match to TRBD2. The CDR3 is 16 amino acids. Unmatched junction bases numbered 7, after V lost 4 bases and J lost 1 base. The germline gives CDR1 SGHRS, CDR2 YFSETQ. CDR3 sequence (DNA): TGCGCCAGCAGCCCGGGACTAGCGGTCAATTCCTACGAGCAGTACTTC. Encoded protein: CASSPGLAVNSYEQYF.

CDR3 bases: TGTGCCAGCAGCTTAGGGCTGATTCACTCTGGAAACACCATATATTTT. This sequence encodes CASSLGLIHSGNTIYF. The V gene is TRBV7-6, the J gene TRBJ1-3; D call uncertain. Germline V gene sequence: CDR1 SGHVS, CDR2 FNYEAQ. This CDR3 contains 16 residues. With 1 base removed from V and 0 bases from J, the gap between germline ends came to 10 bases.

The chain carries TRBV11-2 and TRBJ2-5; 9 bases line up with TRBD1. Germline V gene data show CDR1 as SGHAT and CDR2 as FQNNGV. The V gene end was trimmed by 5 bases and the J gene end by 5 bases; junction bases not matched to a gene: 6. The CDR3 is 14 amino acids. The CDR3 spells CASSRDRGRETQYF. The CDR3 DNA reads TGTGCCAGCAGCCGTGACAGGGGGAGGGAGACCCAGTACTTC.

V and J are TRBV2 and TRBJ1-2; weak D call: TRBD1 (5 bases). There are 12 residues in the CDR3. The V end lost 6 bases, the J end lost 4 bases, and 9 bases lay between the germline ends. Germline V gene lookup returns CDR1 SNHLY and CDR2 FYNNEI. CDR3 sequence reads: CASRAGGYGYTF. CDR3 in DNA: TGTGCCAGCAGAGCGGGGGGCTATGGCTACACCTTC.

The chain employs TRBV5-1 and TRBJ2-2; D remains unclear. V dropped 1 base and J dropped 4 bases, with 8 bases sitting between them. Germline V lookup: CDR1 SGHRS, CDR2 YFSETQ. CDR3 length: 14 residues. Here the CDR3 reads CASSLNGGTGELFF. In DNA form, the CDR3 reads TGCGCCAGCAGCTTGAACGGTGGCACCGGGGAGCTGTTTTTT. Variable domain in full (rest from reference TRBV5-1 and TRBJ2-2): KAGVTQTPRYLIKTRGQQVTLSCSPISGHRSVSWYQQTPGQGLQFLFEYFSETQRNKGNFPGRFSGRQFSNSRSEMNVSTLELGDSALYLCASSLNGGTGELFFGEGSRLTVL.

V is TRBV11-1 and J is TRBJ2-1; 13 nucleotides agree with TRBD2. V lost 0 bases, J lost 4 bases, and 0 bases stayed unmatched. Germline CDR1 and CDR2: SGHAT and FQDESV (reference sequence). CDR3 length: 16 residues. The CDR3 nucleotides are TGTGCCAGCAGCTTAGCGGGACTAGCGGGGTACAATGAGCAGTTCTTC. Translating gives CASSLAGLAGYNEQFF.